The 6 T cell receptor beta chains presented below share a single source sample, sequenced in a study of cytomegalovirus exposure and HLA in healthy donors. PCR was performed using 60 Vbeta and 13 Jbeta primers. Using immunoSEQ multiplex PCR, the repertoire was profiled, and TCRdb retains in-frame clones only, with some absent. This sample yields 65,000 to 90,000 clones, of which approximately 79% are seen a single time; 12% belongs to the top ten. Sequencing input: PBMCs. All receptors derive from a woman aged 40 to 50 in good health and CMV-seropositive.

V is TRBV7-3 and J is TRBJ2-1; D is unresolved. V lost 2 bases, J lost 10 bases, and 12 bases lay in between. Looked up from germline, CDR1 is SGHTA and CDR2 is FQGTGA. This CDR3 has 13 residues. The CDR3 sequence: CASSLGQVGEQFF. In DNA form, the CDR3 reads TGTGCCAGCAGCTTAGGGCAGGTCGGCGAGCAGTTCTTC.

As regards this clone: This may be a read error, as it is one base from a much larger clone. This chain connects TRBV7-9 to TRBJ1-2; TRBD1 aligns across 9 bases. The germline CDR1 and CDR2 sequences are SEHNR and FQNEAQ (reference sequence). With V trimmed by 5 bases and J by 8 bases, 3 bases remained unmatched. This CDR3 contains 12 residues. CDR3 sequence: CASSPDRGGYTF. CDR3 bases: TGTGCCAGCAGCCCGGACAGGGGAGGCTACACCTTC.

The gene calls are TRBV6-5 and TRBJ1-1; D gene unclear. Germline assignment: CDR1 MNHEY and CDR2 SVGAGI. This CDR3 contains 13 residues. The V gene lost 5 bases and the J gene lost 2 bases, with 9 bases spanning the gap. Here the CDR3 reads CASSEAVNTEAFF. The DNA of the CDR3 is TGTGCCAGCAGTGAGGCAGTTAACACTGAAGCTTTCTTT.

The count of this clone is one. The chain combines TRBV5-4 with TRBJ1-2, with a possible D match to TRBD1 (6 bases). The CDR3 loop spans 16 amino acids. Germline V gives CDR1 SGHNT, CDR2 YYREEE (reference sequence). V was clipped by 3 bases and J by 8 bases, with 23 bases between them. The CDR3 region has the DNA TGTGCCAGCAGCTCCGGACAGAGCGCAGCGCTGAGGGGCTACACCTTC. Protein product: CASSSGQSAALRGYTF.

This clone is medium-sized. V usage is TRBV5-6 and J usage is TRBJ1-3; 9 bases line up with TRBD1. The CDR3 consists of 15 residues. V was clipped by 4 bases and J by 0 bases; unmatched bases: 2. CDR1 and CDR2 from the germline V gene are SGHDT and YYEEEE. CDR3 residues: CASSPTGGSGNTIYF. Written as DNA, the CDR3 is TGTGCCAGCAGCCCGACAGGGGGCTCTGGAAACACCATATATTTT.

The J gene is TRBJ1-4, the V gene TRBV9; 8 positions match TRBD1. The CDR3 length is 14 residues. Germline V gene data show CDR1 as SGDLS and CDR2 as YYNGEE. The J segment lost 7 bases and the V segment lost 0 bases, leaving 2 bases of the junction unmatched. The CDR3 region is CASSVGTGSEKLFF. The CDR3 DNA is TGTGCCAGCAGCGTAGGGACAGGGAGTGAAAAACTGTTTTTT.